The T cell receptor (beta chain) described here comes from a study of T cell clones after liver transplantation. Per the germline V gene, CDR1 is SGHAT and CDR2 is FQNNGV. V gave up 1 base and J gave up 5 bases; unmatched junction bases: 6. This CDR3 region has 16 residues. Method: immunoSEQ multiplex PCR; TCRdb's copy keeps in-frame clones and lacks some. The data hold roughly 60,000 clones, with roughly 70% observed a single time. Sequences were derived from CD4+ T cells from blood, sampled at the approximately 16-month timepoint. The rearrangement joins TRBV11-2 to TRBJ2-1; the match to TRBD2 covers 9 bases. The source of this sequence is a human patient who received a liver transplant. Some T cells here may be from the graft donor. The CDR3 protein is CASSLVGGRANNEQFF. The CDR3 DNA is TGTGCCAGCAGCTTAGTCGGCGGGAGGGCAAACAATGAGCAGTTCTTC.